In its sample, the clone carrying this TCR beta chain ranks as medium-sized. Its antigen is unidentified. The data are from a study of tumor-infiltrating lymphocytes in localized non-small cell lung cancer. General study points: TCR sequencing covered a subset of patients with enough tissue.

This table comes from immunoSEQ multiplex PCR, and its TCRdb copy is limited to in-frame clones, with some not included. The table includes about 3,800 clones, 66% detected once. Per germline, CDR1 MNHEY and CDR2 SVGAGI. The length of the CDR3 is 14 residues. Trimming took off 4 bases at V and 5 bases at J, with 14 bases between the two ends. The chain uses TRBV6-5 and TRBJ1-2, with TRBD1 as a possible D gene (5 bases). The specimen was uninvolved lung tissue not adjacent to the tumor. The receptor was isolated from a human donor with non-small cell lung cancer. CDR3 nucleotides: TGTGCCAGCAGTTGGTCAGACAGATTTTATGGCTACACCTTC. It codes for CASSWSDRFYGYTF.